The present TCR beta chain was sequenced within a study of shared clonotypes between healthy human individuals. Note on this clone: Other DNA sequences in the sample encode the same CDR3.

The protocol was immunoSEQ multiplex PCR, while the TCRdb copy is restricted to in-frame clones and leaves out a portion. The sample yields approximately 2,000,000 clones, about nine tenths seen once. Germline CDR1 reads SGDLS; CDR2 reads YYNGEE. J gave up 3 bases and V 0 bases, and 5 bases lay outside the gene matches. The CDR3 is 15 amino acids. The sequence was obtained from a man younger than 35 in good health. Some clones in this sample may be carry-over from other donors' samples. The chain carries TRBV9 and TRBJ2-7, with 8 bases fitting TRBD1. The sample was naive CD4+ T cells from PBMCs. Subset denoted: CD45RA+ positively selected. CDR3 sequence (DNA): TGTGCCAGCAGCGTAGGCGGGACAGGCGACTACGAGCAGTACTTC. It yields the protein CASSVGGTGDYEQYF.